A selection of T cell receptor beta chains follows, all from one sample in a study of shared clonotypes between healthy human individuals. Produced via immunoSEQ multiplex PCR; TCRdb's table is partial and in-frame only. This table holds some 2.3 million clones, 80% to 95% found once. What was sequenced was naive CD4+ T cells from PBMCs. The receptors were sampled from a man between 18 and 29 years old in good health. Some clones in this sample may be carry-over from other donors' samples. CDR3s include the opening cysteine and the closing phenylalanine or tryptophan. The D gene is left open where the match is weak. Clone size is stated in some rows and not others, as once, few, many or a class when expanded.

V: TRBV7-2; J: TRBJ2-1; size: .; D: .; CDR3: CASSLAVPNHNEQFF; DNA: TGTGCCAGCAGCTTAGCGGTCCCGAACCACAATGAGCAGTTCTTC
V: TRBV19; J: TRBJ2-3; size: .; D: .; CDR3: CASHERATDTQYF; DNA: TGTGCCAGTCACGAGCGGGCCACAGATACGCAGTATTTT
V: TRBV5-4; J: TRBJ1-3; size: .; D: .; CDR3: CASSLAGTGNTIYF; DNA: TGTGCCAGCAGCCTAGCAGGAACTGGAAACACCATATATTTT
V: TRBV5-5; J: TRBJ1-2; size: .; D: .; CDR3: CASNPDMRGYGYTF; DNA: TGTGCCAGCAACCCAGATATGAGAGGCTATGGCTACACCTTC
V: TRBV5-6; J: TRBJ2-7; size: .; D: .; CDR3: CASSLGGVVHEQYF; DNA: TGTGCCAGCAGCTTGGGGGGAGTGGTTCACGAGCAGTACTTC
V: TRBV28; J: TRBJ1-2; size: few; D: .; CDR3: CASTPNANYGYTF; DNA: TGTGCCAGCACCCCGAACGCTAACTATGGCTACACCTTC
V: TRBV7-3; J: TRBJ2-2; size: .; D: TRBD2; CDR3: CASSLTRGLAGTTGELFF; DNA: TGTGCCAGCAGCTTAACCCGGGGGCTAGCGGGGACGACCGGGGAGCTGTTTTTT
V: TRBV6-9; J: TRBJ1-4; size: .; D: .; CDR3: CASSTGGEKLFF; DNA: TGTGCCAGCAGTACGGGAGGGGAAAAACTGTTTTTT
V: TRBV18; J: TRBJ2-3; size: .; D: .; CDR3: CASSPPSGDTQYF; DNA: TGTGCCAGCTCACCACCGTCAGGAGATACGCAGTATTTT
V: TRBV9; J: TRBJ2-2; size: .; D: .; CDR3: CASSVRWGSIGGELFF; DNA: TGTGCCAGCAGCGTACGCTGGGGATCGATTGGCGGGGAGCTGTTTTTT
V: TRBV20-1; J: TRBJ1-1; size: .; D: .; CDR3: CSATFLTEAFF; DNA: TGCAGTGCCACCTTCCTCACTGAAGCTTTCTTT
V: TRBV28; J: TRBJ1-2; size: .; D: TRBD1; CDR3: CASSPGGLAYWGYTF; DNA: TGTGCCAGCAGTCCAGGGGGACTGGCGTATTGGGGCTACACCTTC
V: TRBV5-1; J: TRBJ2-3; size: .; D: TRBD2; CDR3: CASSLGGSGITDTQYF; DNA: TGCGCCAGCAGCTTGGGAGGGAGCGGGATCACAGATACGCAGTATTTT
V: TRBV9; J: TRBJ1-5; size: few; D: .; CDR3: CASSPGTSNQPQHF; DNA: TGTGCCAGCAGCCCCGGGACTAGCAATCAGCCCCAGCATTTT
V: TRBV7-2; J: TRBJ2-1; size: .; D: .; CDR3: CASSYPGVSSYNEQFF; DNA: TGTGCCAGCAGCTACCCAGGCGTGAGCTCCTACAATGAGCAGTTCTTC
V: TRBV2; J: TRBJ1-1; size: .; D: .; CDR3: CASSLWGPQRGTEAFF; DNA: TGTGCCAGCAGTCTCTGGGGTCCGCAACGAGGGACTGAAGCTTTCTTT
V: TRBV2; J: TRBJ2-7; size: .; D: .; CDR3: CASSSSSRGEQYF; DNA: TGTGCCAGCAGCTCCTCTAGCCGAGGCGAGCAGTACTTC
V: TRBV20-1; J: TRBJ1-4; size: .; D: .; CDR3: CSARVGYKLFF; DNA: TGCAGTGCTCGAGTGGGTTACAAACTGTTTTTT
V: TRBV6-1; J: TRBJ2-3; size: .; D: .; CDR3: CASRLELTDTDTQYF; DNA: TGTGCCAGCAGGCTAGAACTGACAGACACAGATACGCAGTATTTT
V: TRBV6-1; J: TRBJ2-5; size: .; D: .; CDR3: CATMRGVQETQYF; DNA: TGTGCCACCATGAGGGGGGTCCAAGAGACCCAGTACTTC
V: TRBV6-1; J: TRBJ1-1; size: .; D: .; CDR3: CASSDPRGGKNTEAFF; DNA: TGTGCCAGCAGTGACCCCCGCGGGGGGAAAAACACTGAAGCTTTCTTT
V: TRBV28; J: TRBJ1-3; size: .; D: .; CDR3: CASSLRLLSGNTIYF; DNA: TGTGCCAGCAGTTTACGTCTCCTCTCTGGAAACACCATATATTTT
V: TRBV5-4; J: TRBJ1-1; size: .; D: .; CDR3: CASSASSGRPTEAFF; DNA: TGTGCCAGCAGCGCCTCCTCAGGTAGGCCGACTGAAGCTTTCTTT
V: TRBV28; J: TRBJ1-4; size: .; D: .; CDR3: CASSGSDTLNEKLFF; DNA: TGTGCCAGCAGTGGGTCGGACACCCTAAATGAAAAACTGTTTTTT
V: TRBV19; J: TRBJ1-5; size: few; D: .; CDR3: CASSTGRALTRNQPQHF; DNA: TGTGCCAGTAGTACTGGCCGGGCCCTAACGCGCAATCAGCCCCAGCATTTT
V: TRBV20-1; J: TRBJ1-1; size: .; D: .; CDR3: CSATIGPARVF; DNA: TGCAGTGCCACCATTGGGCCCGCGAGAGTCTTT
V: TRBV2; J: TRBJ2-1; size: .; D: .; CDR3: CASSGDRTDNEQFF; DNA: TGTGCCAGCAGTGGGGACCGTACTGACAATGAGCAGTTCTTC
V: TRBV4-1; J: TRBJ2-1; size: .; D: .; CDR3: CASSGSWVEGYNEQFF; DNA: TGCGCCAGCAGCGGTTCCTGGGTAGAGGGCTACAATGAGCAGTTCTTC
V: TRBV9; J: TRBJ1-3; size: .; D: TRBD1; CDR3: CASSAGGSGNTIYF; DNA: TGTGCCAGCAGCGCAGGGGGATCTGGAAACACCATATATTTT
V: TRBV5-1; J: TRBJ2-7; size: .; D: .; CDR3: CASSFGPLGEQYF; DNA: TGCGCCAGCAGCTTCGGGCCTTTAGGCGAGCAGTACTTC
V: TRBV30; J: TRBJ2-4; size: .; D: .; CDR3: CAWSVLGKNIQYF; DNA: TGTGCCTGGAGTGTACTAGGTAAAAACATTCAGTACTTC
V: TRBV9; J: TRBJ1-1; size: .; D: .; CDR3: CASSVGPALNTEAFF; DNA: TGTGCCAGCAGCGTAGGTCCGGCGTTGAACACTGAAGCTTTCTTT
V: TRBV2; J: TRBJ2-5; size: .; D: .; CDR3: CATGTPQETQYF; DNA: TGTGCCACCGGGACACCCCAAGAGACCCAGTACTTC
V: TRBV6-5; J: TRBJ1-2; size: .; D: TRBD1; CDR3: CASREQGEGWGYTF; DNA: TGTGCCAGCAGAGAACAGGGGGAGGGTTGGGGCTACACCTTC
V: TRBV28; J: TRBJ1-5; size: .; D: TRBD1; CDR3: CASSARGRGEAQPQHF; DNA: TGTGCCAGCAGTGCCCGTGGCAGGGGGGAGGCGCAGCCCCAGCATTTT